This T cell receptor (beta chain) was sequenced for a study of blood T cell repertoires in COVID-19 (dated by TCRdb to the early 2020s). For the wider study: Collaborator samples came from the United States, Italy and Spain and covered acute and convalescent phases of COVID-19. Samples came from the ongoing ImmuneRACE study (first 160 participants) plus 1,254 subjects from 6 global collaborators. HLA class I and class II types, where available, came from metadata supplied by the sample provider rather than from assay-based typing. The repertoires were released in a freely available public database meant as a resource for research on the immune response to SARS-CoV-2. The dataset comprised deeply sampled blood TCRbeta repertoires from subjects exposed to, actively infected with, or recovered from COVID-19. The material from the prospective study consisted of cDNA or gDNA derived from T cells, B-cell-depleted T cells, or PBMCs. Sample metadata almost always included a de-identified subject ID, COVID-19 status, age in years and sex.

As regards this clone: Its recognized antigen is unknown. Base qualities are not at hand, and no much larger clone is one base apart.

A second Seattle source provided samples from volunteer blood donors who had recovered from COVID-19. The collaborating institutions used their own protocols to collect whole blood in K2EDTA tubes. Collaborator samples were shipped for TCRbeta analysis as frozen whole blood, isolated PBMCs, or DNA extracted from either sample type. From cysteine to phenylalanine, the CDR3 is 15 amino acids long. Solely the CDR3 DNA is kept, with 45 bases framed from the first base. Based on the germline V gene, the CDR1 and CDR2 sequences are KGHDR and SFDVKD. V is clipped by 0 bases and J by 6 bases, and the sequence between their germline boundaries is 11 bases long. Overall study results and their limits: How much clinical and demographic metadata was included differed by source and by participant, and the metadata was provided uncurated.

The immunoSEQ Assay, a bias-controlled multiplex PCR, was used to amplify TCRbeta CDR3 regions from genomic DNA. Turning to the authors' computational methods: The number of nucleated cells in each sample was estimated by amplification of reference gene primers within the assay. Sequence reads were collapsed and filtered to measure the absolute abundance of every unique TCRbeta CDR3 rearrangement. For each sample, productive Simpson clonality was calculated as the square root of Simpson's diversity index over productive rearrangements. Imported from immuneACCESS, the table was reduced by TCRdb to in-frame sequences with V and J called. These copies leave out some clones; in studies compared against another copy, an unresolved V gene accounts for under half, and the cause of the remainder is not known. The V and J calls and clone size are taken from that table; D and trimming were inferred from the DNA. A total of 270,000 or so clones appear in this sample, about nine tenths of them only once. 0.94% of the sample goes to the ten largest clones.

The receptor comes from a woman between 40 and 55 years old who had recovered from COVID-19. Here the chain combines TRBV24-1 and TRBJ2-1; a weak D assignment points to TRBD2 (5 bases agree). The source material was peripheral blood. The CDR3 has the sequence CATSDLRGYGNEQFF. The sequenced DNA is TGTGCCACCAGTGATTTGCGAGGGTACGGCAATGAGCAGTTCTTC.